The rows below give T cell receptor beta chains drawn from one sample of a study of CD8 T cells in ankylosing spondylitis. TCRdb reprocessed the 5' RACE reads with MiXCR, giving one entry per CDR3 protein. The data hold about 140,000 distinct CDR3 sequences, with more than 7% observed a single time. Sequences were obtained from synovial fluid, either unsorted or a sorted T cell fraction (not recorded which). These receptors were taken from a male donor with ankylosing spondylitis. The CDR3 runs from the conserved cysteine through the conserved F or W. A D gene is named only where the DNA matches it firmly. Part of the rows lack a size; the others show once, few, many or a class for expanded clones.

TRBJ2-7 | - | TRBV6-1 | - | 14 | TGTGCCAGCACGAGGTCAGCCCACAACTACGAGCAGTACTTC | CASTRSAHNYEQYF
TRBJ2-1 | few | TRBV7-9 | - | 17 | TGTGCCAGCAGCTTAATGAGGGGCCACCTTACCTACAATGAGCAGTTCTTC | CASSLMRGHLTYNEQFF
TRBJ2-3 | few | TRBV3-1 | - | 15 | TGTGCCAGCAGCCCACTCATAAGTTACACAGATACGCAGTATTTT | CASSPLISYTDTQYF
TRBJ1-6 | many | TRBV27 | - | 13 | TGTGCCAGCAGTCGCTCCTATAATTCACCCCTCCACTTT | CASSRSYNSPLHF
TRBJ2-5 | few | TRBV2 | - | 11 | TGTGCCAGCAGCGGGTTAGAGACCCAGTACTTC | CASSGLETQYF
TRBJ2-1 | - | TRBV7-9 | TRBD2 | 16 | TGTGCCAGCAGGTCATGGCGGGGGGGCTCCTACAATGAGCAGTTCTTC | CASRSWRGGSYNEQFF
TRBJ1-2 | few | TRBV7-2 | - | 15 | TGTGCCAGCAGCTTATCAGGGGATCTTAACTATGGCTACACCTTC | CASSLSGDLNYGYTF
TRBJ1-4 | many | TRBV4-3 | - | 17 | TGCGCCAGCAGCCAAGATCCTCGGGGCTCAACTAATGAAAAACTGTTTTTT | CASSQDPRGSTNEKLFF
TRBJ2-2 | few | TRBV15 | TRBD1 | 15 | TGTGCCACCAGCTATGGGACAGGGGGCCACGGGGAGCTGTTTTTT | CATSYGTGGHGELFF
TRBJ1-6 | - | TRBV6-5 | TRBD1 | 16 | TGTGCCAGCAGTTACTCTAGGGGACAGGGGAACTCACCCCTCCACTTT | CASSYSRGQGNSPLHF
TRBJ2-1 | many | TRBV4-3 | - | 15 | TGCGCCAGCAGCCAAAATTGGGGGACAAACAATGAGCAGTTCTTC | CASSQNWGTNNEQFF
TRBJ2-4 | many | TRBV9 | - | 17 | TGTGCCAGCAGCCCCGAGGGTGGGGGTAGTTCCAAAAACATTCAGTACTTC | CASSPEGGGSSKNIQYF
TRBJ2-5 | many | TRBV20-1 | - | 13 | TGCAGTGCCCCGGGCCTCGGGGGAGAGACCCAGTACTTC | CSAPGLGGETQYF
TRBJ2-2 | once | TRBV5-1 | - | 14 | TGCGCCAGCGGTTTAGGGGAACCCACCGGGGAGCTGTTTTTT | CASGLGEPTGELFF
TRBJ1-1 | - | TRBV18 | - | 14 | TGTGCCAGCTCACCCGGGGCACCGAACACTGAAGCTTTCTTT | CASSPGAPNTEAFF
TRBJ2-5 | many | TRBV4-3 | - | 14 | TGCGCCAGCAGCCAAGATTGGGCTTTCGGGGCCCAGTACTTC | CASSQDWAFGAQYF
TRBJ1-6 | many | TRBV5-1 | - | 15 | TGCGCCAGCAGCCTACAGGGAGATCATAATTCACCCCTCCACTTT | CASSLQGDHNSPLHF